This T cell receptor beta chain was sequenced during a study of blood T cell repertoires in COVID-19. Study as a whole: Sites across the United States, Italy and Spain contributed samples from acute and convalescent COVID-19. Sources were T cells, B-cell-depleted T cells, or PBMCs; the material itself was cDNA or gDNA.

The count of this clone is one. Methods used by the authors: Quantification of nucleated cells was approximated via reference gene primer amplification. TCRdb keeps only in-frame clones here, not all; method: immunoSEQ multiplex PCR. That table gives V, J and clone size, and the DNA gave D and trimming. The repertoire holds about 200,000 clones, with 88% as singletons. The sequencing sample was made of peripheral blood. This TCR came from a man aged 18 to 30 with active or convalescent COVID-19.

CDR3 sequence (DNA): TGTGCCAGCAGCTTCTTAGCGGGACCACAACACCAAGAGACCCAGTACTTC. Its translation is CASSFLAGPQHQETQYF. The chain is built from TRBV5-6 and TRBJ2-5; 8 bases are shared with TRBD2. Trimming removed 2 bases from V and 0 bases from J; junction bases left unmatched: 9. CDR1 is SGHDT, CDR2 YYEEEE, per germline. The CDR3 has 17 residues.